This T cell receptor (beta chain) was identified in a study of blood T cells in healthy people across ages. This clonotype was picked up a small number of times. Its antigen is unidentified. Trimming removed 1 base at V and 3 bases at J, with 13 bases between. The CDR3 extends over 15 amino acids. Looked up from germline, CDR1 is LGHDT and CDR2 is YNNKEL (reference sequence). Primed by a sample-barcoded 5' primer and a J-beta primer mix, a second PCR proceeded for about 7 to 11 cycles. Through a template-switch adaptor with 12 random nucleotides, each cDNA molecule received a tag. Using its own MiXCR run on the 5' RACE reads, TCRdb lists one record per CDR3 protein. The profile shows some 1.5 million distinct CDR3 sequences, under 30% of them singletons. Study-wide results and limits: Roughly linear age-related decline in beta diversity appeared, significant by age 40.

Sequencing was performed on blood. The V call is TRBV3-1, the J call TRBJ2-7; D is perhaps TRBD1 (6 bases). This clonotype originated in a woman aged 25-40 years in good health. CDR3 protein: CASSQGGQGYYEQYF. The DNA of the CDR3 is TGTGCCAGCAGCCAAGGGGGCCAGGGGTACTACGAGCAGTACTTC.